These 2 T cell receptor beta chains were all obtained from the same sample, sequenced in a study of T cell changes during pregnancy in multiple sclerosis. The data were produced by immunoSEQ multiplex PCR, yet TCRdb's version contains in-frame clones alone and is incomplete. The data contain 45,000 or so clones, 85% to 95% of them singletons. Sample: CD8+ T cells from peripheral blood mononuclear cells, taken in the second trimester of pregnancy. The receptor set was obtained from a female donor with multiple sclerosis, enrolled in a pregnancy study.

The chain joins TRBV19 to TRBJ2-3; a possible D gene is TRBD1 (5 bases). This CDR3 region has 13 residues. Deletions cut 5 bases from V and 1 base from J, with 7 bases between. Germline V gene lookup returns CDR1 LNHDA and CDR2 SQIVND (reference sequence). CDR3 in amino acids: CASSGHRTDTQYF. In DNA form, the CDR3 reads TGTGCCAGTAGTGGACACCGCACAGATACGCAGTATTTT.

This clone showed up just once. The CDR3 nucleotides read TGTGCCAGCAGTTTATCCCCCGGACAGGGGGCGGTCTATGGCTACACCTTC. Translated, it gives CASSLSPGQGAVYGYTF. The V call is TRBV27, the J call TRBJ1-2, with 11 bases that match TRBD1. Looked up from germline, CDR1 is MNHEY and CDR2 is SMNVEV (reference sequence). V lost 0 bases to trimming and J lost 4 bases; unmatched junction nucleotides: 7. The CDR3 extends over 17 amino acids.